This T cell receptor (beta chain) was observed in a study of shared clonotypes between healthy human individuals. Study-wide points: In general, naive subsets displayed greater estimated richness than memory subsets did. Rarefaction analysis demonstrated incomplete sorted-subset sequencing notwithstanding large depth. Shared clonotypes: about 4.6% naive CD4, about 4% naive CD8, around 2.4% memory CD4, about 0.41% memory CD8.

At a deep level, the assay was run. TCRdb's table, derived via immunoSEQ multiplex PCR, lists solely in-frame clones and lacks some. The sample has 2 million to 2.5 million clones, 85% to 95% seen once. The V end lost 3 bases, the J end lost 1 base, and 8 bases lay between the germline ends. Germline CDR1 is SGHRS and CDR2 is YFSETQ. The CDR3 sequence is 15 residues long. This clone was seen just once. Its antigen is still unknown. The source material was naive CD4+ T cells from PBMCs. Documented subset: CD45RA+ positively selected. This chain uses TRBV5-1 with TRBJ2-6; D remains unclear. This TCR was sampled from a man between 18 and 35 years old in good health. Some clones in this sample may be carry-over from other donors' samples. CDR3 coding DNA: TGCGCCAGCAGCTCCCCCACGTCTGGGGCCAACGTCCTGACTTTC. It encodes CASSSPTSGANVLTF. Supplemented by reference TRBV5-1 and TRBJ2-6, the full variable domain reads KAGVTQTPRYLIKTRGQQVTLSCSPISGHRSVSWYQQTPGQGLQFLFEYFSETQRNKGNFPGRFSGRQFSNSRSEMNVSTLELGDSALYLCASSSPTSGANVLTFGAGSRLTVL.